The 26 T cell receptor beta chains presented below share a single source sample, sequenced in a study of graft-versus-host responses after intestinal transplantation. Antigen specificity for these receptors is unknown. Data came from immunoSEQ multiplex PCR; TCRdb stores just in-frame clones and leaves some out. The sample includes 130,000 to 150,000 clones, 80% to 95% of them seen just once. Sequenced material: unstimulated CD4+ T cells sorted from spleen or lymph node cells, taken before intestinal transplant. The origin of the receptors is a human donor who received an intestinal transplant.

The gene calls are TRBV10-3 and TRBJ2-7; D tentatively fits TRBD1 or TRBD2 (5 bases each). Per germline, CDR1 ENHRY and CDR2 SYGVKD. Trimming pared 11 bases from V and 3 bases from J, leaving 17 bases between. The CDR3 length is 13 residues. The CDR3 DNA reads TGTGCCCTTAGGGGACCCGAGGACTACGAGCAGTACTTC. This sequence encodes CALRGPEDYEQYF.

The V and J genes are TRBV7-8 and TRBJ1-6, with unresolved D. Per germline, CDR1 SGHVS and CDR2 FQNEAQ. V was clipped by 10 bases and J by 11 bases, with 18 bases between them. There are 13 residues in the CDR3. In DNA, the CDR3 is TGTGCCACCTCGTACATCGACAAGGCACCCCTCCACTTT. It codes for CATSYIDKAPLHF.

V usage is TRBV6-1 and J usage is TRBJ1-2, with D possibly matching TRBD1 (5 bases). The germline CDR1 and CDR2 sequences are MNHNS and SASEGT. The CDR3 covers 15 residues. The V end was cut by 3 bases, the J end by 8 bases, with 19 bases between. CDR3 residues: CASSEGQGYYYGYTF. DNA of the CDR3: TGTGCCAGCAGTGAGGGGCAGGGCTACTATTACGGCTACACCTTC.

The rearrangement uses TRBV6-5 and TRBJ1-1; 7 nucleotides match TRBD1. V lost 5 bases and J lost 5; bases outside the gene matches: 8. This CDR3 region has 14 residues. The germline V gene encodes CDR1 MNHEY and CDR2 SVGAGI. Here the CDR3 reads CASSRDRRRTEAFF. The CDR3 nucleotides are TGTGCCAGCAGTAGGGACAGACGGCGGACTGAAGCTTTCTTT.

This clone was counted only a few times. The V gene is TRBV5-4, the J gene TRBJ1-1, with 7 bases lining up with TRBD1. Germline CDR1 and CDR2: SGHNT and YYREEE (reference sequence). The junction had 6 bases not matched to a gene; V was cut back by 4 bases and J by 6 bases. The CDR3 spans 13 residues. The CDR3 loop is CASSPPGQPEAFF. The DNA for the CDR3 is TGTGCCAGCAGCCCACCGGGACAGCCTGAAGCTTTCTTT.

V usage is TRBV2 and J usage is TRBJ1-1; D gene uncertain. The CDR3 runs 13 residues. Trimming stripped 5 bases from V and 0 bases from J, with 7 bases between. Germline lookup yields CDR1 SNHLY and CDR2 FYNNEI. The chain's CDR3 is CASSLDMNTEAFF. Here the CDR3 DNA reads TGTGCCAGCAGTCTTGACATGAACACTGAAGCTTTCTTT.

V is TRBV2 and J is TRBJ2-2; 9 bases match TRBD2. Germline loops: CDR1 SNHLY, CDR2 FYNNEI. V lost 1 base, J lost 1 base, and 4 bases stayed unmatched. This CDR3 is built from 17 residues. The CDR3 spells CASSEDVLAGNTGELFF. The CDR3 bases are TGTGCCAGCAGTGAAGATGTACTAGCGGGGAACACCGGGGAGCTGTTTTTT.

Only a few counts were recorded for this clone. This chain connects TRBV28 to TRBJ1-1; 7 positions agree with TRBD1. Germline CDR1 reads MDHEN; CDR2 reads SYDVKM. V trimming: 6 bases; J trimming: 1 base; junction bases outside the gene matches: 5. The CDR3 has 14 residues. The CDR3 is CASRRTGANTEAFF. DNA of the CDR3: TGTGCCAGCAGGCGTACAGGGGCGAACACTGAAGCTTTCTTT.

The rearrangement uses TRBV5-1 and TRBJ2-2, with 8 bases fitting TRBD1. The germline CDR1 and CDR2 sequences are SGHRS and YFSETQ. The J segment lost 1 base and the V segment lost 7 bases, leaving 6 bases of the junction unmatched. The CDR3 sequence is 15 residues long. The CDR3 DNA sequence: TGCGCCAGCTCCGGACAGGGTGGGAACACCGGGGAGCTGTTTTTT. The encoded protein is CASSGQGGNTGELFF.

The V gene is TRBV10-3, the J gene TRBJ2-5, with 10 bases identical to TRBD1. The CDR3 covers 17 residues. In germline, CDR1 is ENHRY, CDR2 SYGVKD. V shed 0 bases, J shed 5 bases, and the junction held 9 bases outside the gene matches. The CDR3 coding sequence is TGTGCCATCAGTGAGTCCGGGGACAGGGGTGTAGTGGAGACCCAGTACTTC. This gives the protein CAISESGDRGVVETQYF.

The chain recombines TRBV9 with TRBJ1-1; D gene ambiguous. CDR1 and CDR2 from the germline V gene are SGDLS and YYNGEE. Trimming took 0 bases from V and 0 from J, leaving 9 bases between them. The CDR3 runs 15 residues. Here the CDR3 reads CASSVASTMNTEAFF. The CDR3 nucleotides are TGTGCCAGCAGCGTAGCTTCGACGATGAACACTGAAGCTTTCTTT.

V usage is TRBV19 and J usage is TRBJ2-5; perhaps TRBD2 as D (6 bases). Judging by the DNA end, TRBJ2-7 fits better; the J call may be wrong. CDR1 and CDR2 from the germline V gene are LNHDA and SQIVND (reference sequence). This CDR3 is built from 14 residues. The CDR3 loop is CASSIKFGGNEQYF. CDR3 sequence (DNA): TGTGCCAGTAGTATAAAGTTCGGAGGGAACGAGCAGTACTTC.

The CDR3 DNA follows: TGTGCCAGCAGTTTGACTAGCGGGAGGTTTACCGACAATGAGCAGTTCTTC. This sequence encodes CASSLTSGRFTDNEQFF. The V gene is TRBV27, the J gene TRBJ2-1; 13 bases are a match to TRBD2. CDR1 and CDR2 from the germline V gene are MNHEY and SMNVEV (reference sequence). CDR3 length: 17 residues. With 3 bases clipped from V and 5 bases from J, the junction kept 7 bases outside the gene matches.

This chain connects TRBV7-3 to TRBJ1-1; possibly TRBD1 for D (5 bases). This CDR3 comprises 13 residues. The germline CDR1 and CDR2 sequences are SGHTA and FQGTGA. V was trimmed by 3 bases and J by 5 bases, leaving 10 bases between them. The CDR3 sequence is CASSFSEGTEAFF. The CDR3 bases are TGTGCCAGCAGCTTCTCGGAGGGGACTGAAGCTTTCTTT.

The V call is TRBV7-2, the J call TRBJ2-5, with 13 bases matching TRBD2. Losses at the gene ends were 6 bases for V and 5 bases for J; bases not matched to a gene: 6. Germline V gene sequence: CDR1 SGHTA, CDR2 FQGNSA. The CDR3 runs 15 residues. The DNA of the CDR3 is TGTGCCAGCAGTCGGGGACTAGCGGGATGGGAGACCCAGTACTTC. Amino acid sequence: CASSRGLAGWETQYF. The full variable domain, with the rest looked up from reference TRBV7-2 and TRBJ2-5, is GAGVSQSPSNKVTEKGKDVELRCDPISGHTALYWYRQSLGQGLEFLIYFQGNSAPDKSGLPSDRFSAERTGGSVSTLTIQRTQQEDSAVYLCASSRGLAGWETQYFGPGTRLLVL.

This clone was picked up one time. CDR3 nucleotide sequence: TGTGCCAGCAGTTACTACACGGGACACCTCACAGATACGCAGTATTTT. This translates into CASSYYTGHLTDTQYF. V usage is TRBV6-6 and J usage is TRBJ2-3; possibly TRBD1 for D (6 bases). CDR3 length equals 16 residues. Germline CDR1 MNHNY, CDR2 SVGAGI (reference sequence). Trimming pared 1 base from V and 2 bases from J, leaving 13 bases between.

The chain uses TRBV29-1 and TRBJ1-1, with TRBD1 identical over 7 bases. The V gene end was trimmed by 3 bases and the J gene end by 4 bases; junction bases not matched to a gene: 5. Germline values: CDR1 SQVTM, CDR2 ANQGSEA. The CDR3 is 13 amino acids. CDR3 coding DNA: TGCAGCGTTGAGACAGGGTGGGGCACTGAAGCTTTCTTT. It codes for CSVETGWGTEAFF.

V is TRBV29-1 and J is TRBJ2-3, with D possibly being TRBD1 (6 bases). Deletions cut 4 bases from V and 5 bases from J, with 16 bases between. Germline assignment: CDR1 SQVTM and CDR2 ANQGSEA. CDR3 size: 14 residues. The CDR3, as DNA: TGCAGCGTTGTTGTGGGGGCGATTAAAGATACGCAGTATTTT. It translates to CSVVVGAIKDTQYF.

The chain uses TRBV6-5 and TRBJ2-5, with D unresolved. The better agreement between TRBJ2-7 and the DNA end casts doubt on the J call. The CDR3 contains 14 residues. The germline gives CDR1 MNHEY, CDR2 SVGAGI. The CDR3, as DNA: TGTGCCAGCAGTTCCCCATCAGGAGCCTACGAGCAGTACTTC. It yields the protein CASSSPSGAYEQYF.

The chain has TRBV30 and TRBJ1-5; a possible D gene is TRBD1 (5 bases). The CDR3 length is 14 residues. Trimming cost V 0 bases and J 6 bases, with 12 bases left between them. Germline V gene lookup returns CDR1 GTSNPN and CDR2 SVGIG (reference sequence). The CDR3 is CAWSVSRVGQPQHF. The CDR3 region has the DNA TGTGCCTGGAGTGTATCCAGGGTCGGTCAGCCCCAGCATTTT.

The chain carries TRBV28 and TRBJ2-7; 12 bases map to TRBD1. Trimming removed 2 bases from V and 6 bases from J; junction bases left unmatched: 5. This CDR3 is built from 15 residues. Germline V gives CDR1 MDHEN, CDR2 SYDVKM. CDR3 residues: CASSLGGQGAGEQYF. CDR3 DNA: TGTGCCAGCAGTTTAGGGGGACAGGGGGCGGGCGAGCAGTACTTC.

The chain recombines TRBV7-3 with TRBJ2-1; D might be TRBD1 (6 bases). The CDR3 has 16 amino acids. Germline CDR1 reads SGHTA; CDR2 reads FQGTGA. Trimming pared 2 bases from V and 0 bases from J, leaving 11 bases between. CDR3 DNA: TGTGCCAGCAGCTTACTTCTGGACAGCTCCTACAATGAGCAGTTCTTC. It translates to CASSLLLDSSYNEQFF.

The count of this clone is one. The chain joins TRBV5-5 to TRBJ2-7, with 11 bases lining up with TRBD2. Per the germline V gene, CDR1 is SGHKS and CDR2 is YYEKEE (reference sequence). V shed 2 bases and J 6 bases; nucleotides not matched to a gene: 10. The CDR3 is made up of 16 amino acids. CDR3 sequence (DNA): TGTGCCAGCAGCTTACTCCCCGGGACTAGCGGTCTCGAGCAGTACTTC. Translation gives CASSLLPGTSGLEQYF. The variable domain in full, with the rest retrieved from reference TRBV5-5 and TRBJ2-7, is DAGVTQSPTHLIKTRGQQVTLRCSPISGHKSVSWYQQVLGQGPQFIFQYYEKEERGRGNFPDRFSARQFPNYSSELNVNALLLGDSALYLCASSLLPGTSGLEQYFGPGTRLTVT.

This clone was seen just once. This chain uses TRBV28 with TRBJ2-1; a weak D match, TRBD2 (6 bases). CDR1 MDHEN and CDR2 SYDVKM come from the germline V gene. The CDR3 extends over 15 amino acids. V was shortened by 2 bases and J by 5 bases, with 13 bases between the two germline ends. The CDR3 loop is CASSLIRGTNNEQFF. CDR3 sequence (DNA): TGTGCCAGCAGTTTAATCCGGGGGACCAACAATGAGCAGTTCTTC.

The chain links TRBV5-4 to TRBJ2-7; D unresolved. Germline V gene data show CDR1 as SGHNT and CDR2 as YYREEE (reference sequence). The CDR3 is made up of 12 amino acids. Trimming shortened V by 5 bases and J by 7 bases, and 13 bases separated the two germline ends. The CDR3 sequence is CASSSSLGEQYF. CDR3 bases: TGTGCCAGCAGTTCCAGTCTCGGAGAGCAGTACTTC.

The chain has TRBV30 and TRBJ2-4; tentative D call: TRBD2 (6 bases). Germline V gene data show CDR1 as GTSNPN and CDR2 as SVGIG (reference sequence). V lost 2 bases and J lost 0, with 20 bases in between. The CDR3 is 18 residues long. CDR3 protein: CAWSWGPSSVIAKNIQYF. In DNA, the CDR3 is TGTGCCTGGAGTTGGGGCCCTTCTAGCGTAATAGCCAAAAACATTCAGTACTTC.